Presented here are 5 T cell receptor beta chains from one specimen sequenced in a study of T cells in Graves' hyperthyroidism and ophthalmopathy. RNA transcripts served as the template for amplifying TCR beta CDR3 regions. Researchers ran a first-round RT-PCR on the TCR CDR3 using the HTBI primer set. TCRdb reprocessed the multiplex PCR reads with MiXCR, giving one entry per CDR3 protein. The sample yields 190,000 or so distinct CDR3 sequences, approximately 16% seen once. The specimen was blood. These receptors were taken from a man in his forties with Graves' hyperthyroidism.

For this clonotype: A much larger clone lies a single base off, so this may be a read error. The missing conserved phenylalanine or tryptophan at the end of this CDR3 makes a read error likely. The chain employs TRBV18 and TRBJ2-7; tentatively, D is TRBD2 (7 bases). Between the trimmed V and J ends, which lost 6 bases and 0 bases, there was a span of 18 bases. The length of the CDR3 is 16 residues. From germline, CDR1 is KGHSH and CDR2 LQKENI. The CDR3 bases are TGTGCCAGCTCCGATCAAGGGGGGGGACTCTCCTACGAGCAGTACCTC. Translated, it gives CASSDQGGGLSYEQYL.

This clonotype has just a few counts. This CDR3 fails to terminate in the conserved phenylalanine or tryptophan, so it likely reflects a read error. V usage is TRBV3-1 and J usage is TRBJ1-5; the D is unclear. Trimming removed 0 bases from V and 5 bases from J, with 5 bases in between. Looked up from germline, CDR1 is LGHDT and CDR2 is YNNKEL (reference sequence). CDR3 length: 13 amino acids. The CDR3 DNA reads TGTGCCAGCAGCCAAGATGTATATCAGCCCCAGCATCTT. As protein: CASSQDVYQPQHL.

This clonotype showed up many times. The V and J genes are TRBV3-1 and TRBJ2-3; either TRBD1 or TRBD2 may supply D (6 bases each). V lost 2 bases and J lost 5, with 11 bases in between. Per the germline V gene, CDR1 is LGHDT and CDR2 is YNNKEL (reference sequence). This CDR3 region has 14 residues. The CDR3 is CASSQRLGGDTQYF. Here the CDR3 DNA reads TGTGCCAGCAGCCAAAGACTAGGGGGAGATACGCAGTATTTT.

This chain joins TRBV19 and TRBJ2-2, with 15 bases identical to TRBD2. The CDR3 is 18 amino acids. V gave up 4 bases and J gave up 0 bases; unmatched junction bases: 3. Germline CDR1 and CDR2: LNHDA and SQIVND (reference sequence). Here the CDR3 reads CASSRGLAGGTNTGELFF. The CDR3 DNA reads TGTGCCAGTAGTAGGGGACTAGCGGGGGGAACGAACACCGGGGAGCTGTTTTTT.

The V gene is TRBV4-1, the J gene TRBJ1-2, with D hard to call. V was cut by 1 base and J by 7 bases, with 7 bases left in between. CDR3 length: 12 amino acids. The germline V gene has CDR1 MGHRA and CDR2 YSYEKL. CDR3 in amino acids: CASSQVNGGYTF. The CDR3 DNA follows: TGCGCCAGCAGCCAAGTAAACGGTGGCTACACCTTC.